This T cell receptor beta chain was retrieved from a study of T cells in Graves' hyperthyroidism and ophthalmopathy (dated by TCRdb to between 2018 and 2020). A note on the overall study: Peripheral blood was sampled at the time of initial diagnosis, prior to any treatment. A discovery cohort of about a hundred patients, fewer than 50 with Graves' ophthalmopathy and roughly 59 with stable Graves' hyperthyroidism, was used to find distinguishing TCR V-J signatures. Prospective prediction of ophthalmopathy was tested in an independent validation cohort of 18 to 20 hyperthyroidism patients and 17 patients who later progressed to ophthalmopathy. The approximately 98 discovery patients were randomly divided into training and test sets at a 7:3 ratio. In addition, the study compared T-cell repertoires in thyroid tissue and in blood from about 6 Graves' hyperthyroidism patients. Following sampling, methimazole starting at 30 mg daily was given to hyperthyroidism patients, and high-dose intravenous methylprednisolone was given to ophthalmopathy patients. The paper describes TCR Vbeta CDR3 sequencing of 120 to 150 peripheral blood samples, made up of some 40 ophthalmopathy patients, more than 70 hyperthyroidism patients and approximately 17 progressor patients.

Results and caveats for the whole study, not just this receptor: No statistical method was used to fix the sample size in advance, and group allocation was not hidden from the investigators. In validation, progression to ophthalmopathy was predicted by the model with nearly 71% sensitivity and nearly 75% specificity, a median of about 6 months before onset. Blood samples also contained most of the expanded thyroid clonotypes (frequency above 0.001), which suggests that blood repertoires may reflect thyroid immune responses. A model built on a 13 V-J signature distinguished ophthalmopathy from stable hyperthyroidism, reaching roughly 88% sensitivity and 81% to 83% specificity in cross-validation and 80%/75% in testing.

This clonotype was observed a handful of times. The clone's antigen remains unknown. No base quality information exists; no much larger clone differs at one position. V has 3 bases trimmed and J has 4 bases trimmed; junction bases matching no gene number 4. From the cysteine through the phenylalanine, the CDR3 covers 14 amino acids. The retained sequence is limited to the CDR3, 42 bases, with the frame set at the first base. Via the germline V gene (reference sequence), CDR1 is DFQATT and CDR2 SNEGSKA. The TCR beta CDR3 regions were amplified from RNA transcripts. For the first round of RT-PCR on the TCR CDR3, the HTBI primer set was used together with the Qiagen OneStep RT-PCR kit. Libraries were constructed in a second round of multiplex PCR, after which size selection and purification were carried out. Paired-end sequencing of the libraries was performed with 100 bp reads on an Illumina HiSeq2000. Regarding the original processing steps: SOAPnuke was used to process the raw data, with reads discarded if the reads contained adapters or uncalled bases, had a mean Phred below 15, or lacked an exact constant-primer or identifier match. High-quality paired reads were merged using COPE v1.2.5, and each unique nucleotide sequence was defined as a clonotype. Clonotypes were aligned to IMGT TRBV, TRBD and TRBJ reference segments using MiTCR v1.1. Analysis was restricted to V-J combinations with a frequency above 0.0001, which covered 99% to 99.2% of repertoires. The TCS score was defined as F50 (clonal expansion) divided by E x V (chaos), with BLOSUM62-based TCRdist calculated between CDR3 peptides within each V-J. Welch's t-statistics and random forest reduced roughly 530 V-J features to 10 to 15, which were used in a naive Bayes classifier (R e1071). TCRdb handled the public reads itself, with Q25 trimming in fastp and clone calling in MiXCR, and kept productive beta chains. Duplicate CDR3 protein sequences are folded into a single record with the most common DNA and genes. TCRdb's processing, not the authors' own work, is the source of the V and J calls. Here the sample has about 360,000 distinct CDR3 sequences; approximately 12% occur a single time. The ten largest clones represent less than 25% of the sample.

Hyperthyroidism patients were aged 18 to 65 years and newly diagnosed, with disease duration of less than 2 months. Patients with uncontrolled infections, other autoimmune diseases, pregnancy or lactation were excluded. Clinical symptoms, serum thyroxine and TRAb, thyroid ultrasound, and orbital computed tomography formed the basis for the diagnoses. For progressor patients, blood was drawn at the first diagnosis of hyperthyroidism, before any ophthalmopathy symptoms had appeared. Ficoll-Paque density gradient centrifugation was used to isolate PBMCs from around 10 ml of fresh peripheral blood. Progressor patients were first diagnosed with Graves' hyperthyroidism and then developed ophthalmopathy during follow-up. Total RNA was extracted with Trizol reagent, and quality was checked on an Agilent 2100 Bioanalyzer.

The receptor comes from a man aged 25 to 40 with Graves' hyperthyroidism that later progressed to Graves' ophthalmopathy. The receptor chain draws on TRBV20-1 and TRBJ1-5; 9 bases in between match TRBD1. The sample comprised blood. This receptor has the CDR3 CSARTGGRNQPQHF. The nucleotide sequence reads as follows: TGCAGTGCTAGGACAGGGGGTCGGAATCAGCCCCAGCATTTT.